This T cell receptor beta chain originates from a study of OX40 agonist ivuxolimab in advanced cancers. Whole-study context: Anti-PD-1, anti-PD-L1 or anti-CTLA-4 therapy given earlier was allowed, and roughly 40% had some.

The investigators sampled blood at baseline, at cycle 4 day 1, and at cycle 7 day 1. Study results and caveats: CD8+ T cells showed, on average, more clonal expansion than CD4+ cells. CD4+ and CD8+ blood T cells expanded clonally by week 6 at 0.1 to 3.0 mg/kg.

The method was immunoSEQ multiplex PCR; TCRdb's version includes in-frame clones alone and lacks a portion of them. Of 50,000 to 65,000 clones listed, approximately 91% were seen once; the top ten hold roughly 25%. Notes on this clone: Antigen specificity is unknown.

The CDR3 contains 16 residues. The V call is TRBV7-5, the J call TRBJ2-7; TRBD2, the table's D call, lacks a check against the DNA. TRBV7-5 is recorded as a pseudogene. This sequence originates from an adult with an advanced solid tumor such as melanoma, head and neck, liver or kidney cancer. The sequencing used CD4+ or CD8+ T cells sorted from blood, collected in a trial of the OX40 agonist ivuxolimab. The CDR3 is CARSLGAGGPTYEQYF. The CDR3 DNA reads TGTGCCAGAAGCTTAGGGGCGGGAGGGCCCACCTACGAGCAGTACTTC.